One and the same sample provided the 32 T cell receptor beta chains below, sequenced in a study of blood T cells in healthy people across ages (dated by TCRdb to between 2015 and 2017). Library preparation used 5' RACE. Sequenced on an Illumina HiSeq 2500. The second PCR ran for roughly 7 to 11 cycles and used a J-beta primer mix along with a sample-barcoded 5' primer. TCRdb reanalyzed the raw reads on its own, using fastp at Q25 for trimming and MiXCR for clone calling, and kept in-frame beta chains. Duplicate CDR3 protein sequences are folded into a single record with the most common DNA and genes. The table for this sample lists roughly 860,000 distinct CDR3 sequences; less than 80% of them were counted only once. About a quarter of the sample comes from the top ten. Sequences were obtained from blood. These receptors originate from a man aged 25-40 years in good health.

The V gene is TRBV29-1, the J gene TRBJ2-7; 11 bases are a match to TRBD1. V dropped 4 bases and J dropped 6; count of bases not matched to a gene: 5. The CDR3 sequence is 13 residues long. Germline V gives CDR1 SQVTM, CDR2 ANQGSEA. CDR3 DNA: TGCAGCGTTGTTAGGACAGGGGGCGGCGAGCAGTACTTC. Protein product: CSVVRTGGGEQYF.

The V and J genes are TRBV29-1 and TRBJ2-4, with D tentatively TRBD1 or TRBD2 (5 bases each). The J call may be wrong; the DNA end is better matched by TRBJ2-5. This CDR3 has 16 residues. CDR1 is SQVTM, CDR2 ANQGSEA, per germline. The CDR3 DNA sequence: TGCAGCGTTCAAGGAATCCGGGGACGGCAGCAAGAGACCCAGTACTTC. Protein: CSVQGIRGRQQETQYF.

This clonotype was seen only a few times. The chain uses TRBV4-2 and TRBJ2-3; tentative D call: TRBD2 (5 bases). The V gene lost 0 bases and the J gene lost 0 bases, with 16 bases spanning the gap. Germline V gives CDR1 LGHNA, CDR2 YNFKEQ. This CDR3 is built from 18 residues. The CDR3: CASSQERGGGVSTDTQYF. CDR3 DNA sequence: TGTGCCAGCAGCCAAGAAAGAGGCGGAGGCGTAAGCACAGATACGCAGTATTTT.

This clonotype was detected a few times. This rearrangement joins TRBV7-2 to TRBJ2-3, with a possible D match to TRBD1 (6 bases). CDR1 is SGHTA, CDR2 FQGNSA, per germline. The CDR3 totals 14 residues. Trimming stripped 5 bases from V and 2 bases from J, with 11 bases between. CDR3: CASSNGQYTDTQYF. The CDR3 region has the DNA TGTGCCAGCAGCAACGGACAGTACACAGATACGCAGTATTTT.

The genes are TRBV4-1 and TRBJ1-4; D gene ambiguous. The CDR3 extends over 14 amino acids. Germline V lookup: CDR1 MGHRA, CDR2 YSYEKL. Trimming stripped 2 bases from V and 5 bases from J, with 9 bases between. CDR3 DNA sequence: TGCGCCAGCAGCCAACGCCTGCTAAATGAAAAACTGTTTTTT. Translation gives CASSQRLLNEKLFF.

This clonotype has only a few counts. The chain recombines TRBV9 with TRBJ2-5; D is uncertain. The better agreement between TRBJ2-7 and the DNA end casts doubt on the J call. There are 15 residues in the CDR3. Looked up from germline, CDR1 is SGDLS and CDR2 is YYNGEE. The CDR3 here is CASSVTTTFGSEQYF. The CDR3 nucleotides are TGTGCCAGCAGCGTAACAACGACTTTCGGGTCCGAGCAGTACTTC.

The V call is TRBV25-1, the J call TRBJ1-5, with D tentatively TRBD1 (5 bases). The CDR3 extends over 13 amino acids. The germline V and J ends were trimmed by 1 base and 4 bases, with 5 bases remaining between them. CDR1 and CDR2 from the germline V gene are MGHDK and SYGVNS. The CDR3 loop reads CASSEWGNQPQHF. Here the CDR3 DNA reads TGTGCCAGCAGTGAATGGGGGAATCAGCCCCAGCATTTT. The complete variable domain, with remaining parts taken from reference TRBV25-1 and TRBJ1-5, reads EADIYQTPRYLVIGTGKKITLECSQTMGHDKMYWYQQDPGMELHLIHYSYGVNSTEKGDLSSESTVSRIRTEHFPLTLESARPSHTSQYLCASSEWGNQPQHFGDGTRLSIL.

With regard to this clonotype: One end of the junction does not line up with germline, which may come from a read error. The chain couples TRBV28 to TRBJ2-7; D ambiguous. The CDR3 totals 15 residues. Germline CDR1 and CDR2: MDHEN and SYDVKM. CDR3 residues: CASSPPGPSSDEQYF. Written as DNA, the CDR3 is TGTGCCAGCAGCCCCCCGGGCCCCAGCTCCGACGAGCAGTACTTC. The full variable domain, its missing parts supplied by reference TRBV28 and TRBJ2-7, is DVKVTQSSRYLVKRTGEKVFLECVQDMDHENMFWYRQDPGLGLRLIYFSYDVKMKEKGDIPEGYSVSREKKERFSLILESASTNQTSMYLCASSPPGPSSDEQYFGPGTRLTVT.

V is TRBV9 and J is TRBJ2-3, with D maybe TRBD1 (5 bases). The CDR3 runs 18 residues. The germline V gene encodes CDR1 SGDLS and CDR2 YYNGEE. V was shortened by 1 base and J by 0 bases, with 18 bases between the two germline ends. CDR3 sequence (DNA): TGTGCCAGCAGCGTATCACCAGGGTCTCCTTTGAGCACAGATACGCAGTATTTT. Encoded protein: CASSVSPGSPLSTDTQYF.

This clonotype was found many times. V is TRBV7-2 and J is TRBJ2-7; the D gene is possibly TRBD1 (5 bases). The CDR3 has 14 amino acids. The V end was cut by 1 base, the J end by 4 bases, with 11 bases between. Germline assignment: CDR1 SGHTA and CDR2 FQGNSA. The DNA for the CDR3 is TGTGCCAGCAGCTTAGTGGGGCAGTCTTACGAGCAGTACTTC. It is translated as CASSLVGQSYEQYF. The full variable domain, in which reference TRBV7-2 and TRBJ2-7 provide the parts outside the CDR3, is GAGVSQSPSNKVTEKGKDVELRCDPISGHTALYWYRQSLGQGLEFLIYFQGNSAPDKSGLPSDRFSAERTGGSVSTLTIQRTQQEDSAVYLCASSLVGQSYEQYFGPGTRLTVT.

This clonotype was picked up many times. The rearrangement uses TRBV20-1 and TRBJ2-1, with TRBD2 matching 15 bases. This CDR3 contains 19 residues. J was trimmed by 0 bases and V by 5 bases; bases with no gene match: 11. Germline assignment: CDR1 DFQATT and CDR2 SNEGSKA (reference sequence). This CDR3 is CSAPFPGLAGGSSYNEQFF. CDR3 DNA: TGCAGTGCTCCGTTCCCGGGACTAGCGGGGGGCAGCTCCTACAATGAGCAGTTCTTC.

This chain connects TRBV6-2 or TRBV6-3 to TRBJ1-1; D is undetermined. The CDR3 spans 14 residues. Germline V gene sequence: CDR1 MNHEY, CDR2 SVGEGT. The V end lost 7 bases, the J end lost 1 base, and 13 bases lay between the germline ends. The CDR3 DNA is TGTGCCAGCAATACCGGCCAGGCGAACACTGAAGCTTTCTTT. It specifies CASNTGQANTEAFF.

V gene TRBV9 combines with J gene TRBJ2-7, with TRBD1 identical over 9 bases. J was trimmed by 3 bases and V by 5 bases; bases with no gene match: 3. The V gene's germline CDR1 is SGDLS and CDR2 YYNGEE. The CDR3 loop spans 13 amino acids. For the CDR3, the DNA is TGTGCCAGCAGTGGGACAGGGAACTACGAGCAGTACTTC. This codes for CASSGTGNYEQYF.

The chain carries TRBV27 and TRBJ2-7; TRBD2 agrees at 7 bases. Germline-derived CDR1 and CDR2 are MNHEY and SMNVEV (reference sequence). The CDR3 contains 16 residues. V trimming: 1 base; J trimming: 7 bases; junction bases outside the gene matches: 13. The CDR3 loop is CASSLWSAGSSGEQYF. The CDR3 bases are TGTGCCAGCAGTTTATGGTCAGCGGGGTCTTCGGGAGAGCAGTACTTC.

The rearrangement links TRBV20-1 to TRBJ1-2, with a weak D call TRBD1 (6 bases). The CDR3 is made up of 12 amino acids. The V gene lost 5 bases and the J gene lost 6 bases, with 13 bases spanning the gap. CDR1 and CDR2 from the germline V gene are DFQATT and SNEGSKA (reference sequence). In DNA, the CDR3 is TGCAGTGCTGGCGCAGGGGTGGATGGCTACACCTTC. This codes for CSAGAGVDGYTF.

This chain links TRBV7-2 with TRBJ1-4; no reliable D call. Trimming took off 4 bases at V and 4 bases at J, with 13 bases between the two ends. The CDR3 extends over 15 amino acids. The germline V gene encodes CDR1 SGHTA and CDR2 FQGNSA. CDR3 DNA: TGTGCCAGCAGCTCAGGAGGCGGCTTTAATGAAAAACTGTTTTTT. Translation: CASSSGGGFNEKLFF. The full variable domain, its missing parts supplied by reference TRBV7-2 and TRBJ1-4, is GAGVSQSPSNKVTEKGKDVELRCDPISGHTALYWYRQSLGQGLEFLIYFQGNSAPDKSGLPSDRFSAERTGGSVSTLTIQRTQQEDSAVYLCASSSGGGFNEKLFFGSGTQLSVL.

The rearrangement uses TRBV7-3 and TRBJ2-3, with TRBD1 identical over 9 bases. Germline CDR1 reads SGHTA; CDR2 reads FQGTGA. V trimming: 4 bases; J trimming: 3 bases; junction bases outside the gene matches: 5. The CDR3 covers 15 residues. CDR3 in amino acids: CASSSGTGKTDTQYF. In nucleotides, the CDR3 is TGTGCCAGCAGCTCCGGGACAGGGAAGACAGATACGCAGTATTTT.

V and J are TRBV10-3 and TRBJ1-1; unclear D gene. The germline V gene has CDR1 ENHRY and CDR2 SYGVKD. Trimming pared 5 bases from V and 3 bases from J, leaving 10 bases between. The CDR3 is 13 residues long. The CDR3 nucleotides read TGTGCCATCAGTTATGGGAGGGACACTGAAGCTTTCTTT. It translates to CAISYGRDTEAFF.

The CDR3 DNA sequence: TGCAGTGGAATACAGGGGGCAAGGAATGAGCAGTTCTTC. Translated: CSGIQGARNEQFF. This chain uses TRBV20-1 with TRBJ2-1, with 9 bases matching TRBD1. V lost 7 bases to trimming and J lost 7 bases; unmatched junction nucleotides: 8. Germline values: CDR1 DFQATT, CDR2 SNEGSKA (reference sequence). This CDR3 comprises 13 residues.

This clonotype was counted only a few times. The chain couples TRBV5-6 to TRBJ1-2; 8 bases fit TRBD1. CDR3 length: 13 residues. With V trimmed by 2 bases and J by 10 bases, 7 bases remained unmatched. Germline V CDR1 and CDR2: SGHDT, YYEEEE. The CDR3 DNA follows: TGTGCCAGCAGCTTCCAGGGGGCTTTTGTCTACACCTTC. It translates to CASSFQGAFVYTF.

The chain couples TRBV4-3 to TRBJ2-5; 7 bases fit TRBD1. After removal of 0 bases from V and 3 bases from J, the junction contained 4 bases not matched to a gene. CDR1 and CDR2 from the germline V gene are LGHNA and YSLEER. This CDR3 region has 15 residues. The CDR3 region is CASSQDTGQKETQYF. For the CDR3, the DNA is TGCGCCAGCAGCCAAGACACGGGACAGAAAGAGACCCAGTACTTC.

This clonotype turned up a few times. The chain uses TRBV27 and TRBJ2-1, with 7 nucleotides matching TRBD1. Germline V gene sequence: CDR1 MNHEY, CDR2 SMNVEV (reference sequence). V shed 3 bases, J shed 4 bases, and the junction held 9 bases outside the gene matches. The CDR3 has 16 amino acids. CDR3 bases: TGTGCCAGCAGTTTCGATCCCTGGACAGGATACAATGAGCAGTTCTTC. Its protein is CASSFDPWTGYNEQFF.

This clonotype was detected many times. This rearrangement joins TRBV15 to TRBJ2-5, with D possibly matching TRBD1 (5 bases). CDR1 is LNHNV, CDR2 YYDKDF, per germline (reference sequence). The germline V and J ends were trimmed by 1 base and 2 bases, with 5 bases remaining between them. This CDR3 comprises 13 residues. As DNA, the CDR3 is TGTGCCACCAGCAGAGGACAGCAAGAGACCCAGTACTTC. It specifies CATSRGQQETQYF.

The chain carries TRBV18 and TRBJ2-1, with 7 bases aligning to TRBD1. Trimming cost V 0 bases and J 10 bases; bases outside gene matches: 9. Germline values: CDR1 KGHSH, CDR2 LQKENI. This CDR3 is built from 15 residues. The chain's CDR3 is CASSPPDRNSYEQFF. In DNA, the CDR3 is TGTGCCAGCTCACCACCGGACAGGAACTCCTACGAGCAGTTCTTC.

J is TRBJ1-2 and V is TRBV2; TRBD1 matches 9 bases. The V and J ends lost 9 bases and 2 bases, in that order; junction bases with no gene match: 4. Per germline, CDR1 SNHLY and CDR2 FYNNEI. There are 13 residues in the CDR3. CDR3 DNA sequence: TGTGCCAGAACCGGGACAGGGAACTATGGCTACACCTTC. This gives the protein CARTGTGNYGYTF.

The chain links TRBV4-3 to TRBJ1-6; no clear D gene. Germline V gene data show CDR1 as LGHNA and CDR2 as YSLEER. The length of the CDR3 is 17 residues. The V and J ends lost 1 base and 0 bases respectively, with 10 bases between them. The CDR3 spells CASSQAIVGSYNSPLHF. CDR3 in DNA: TGCGCCAGCAGCCAAGCGATAGTCGGCTCCTATAATTCACCCCTCCACTTT.

The genes are TRBV20-1 and TRBJ2-3; the match to TRBD2 covers 8 bases. V was clipped by 5 bases and J by 2 bases; unmatched bases: 15. The CDR3 consists of 17 residues. Per germline, CDR1 DFQATT and CDR2 SNEGSKA (reference sequence). The chain's CDR3 is CSAENRRLASYTDTQYF. The CDR3 DNA reads as TGCAGTGCTGAAAACCGGCGACTAGCGTCTTACACAGATACGCAGTATTTT.

The chain combines TRBV20-1 with TRBJ2-2; TRBD1 aligns across 11 bases. With V trimmed by 6 bases and J by 7 bases, 7 bases remained unmatched. The germline gives CDR1 DFQATT, CDR2 SNEGSKA (reference sequence). This CDR3 has 14 amino acids. CDR3 loop: CSAYRTGGVGELFF. The CDR3 DNA reads TGCAGTGCCTACCGGACAGGGGGCGTCGGGGAGCTGTTTTTT.

The chain combines TRBV4-1 with TRBJ2-7; D ambiguous. The V end lost 0 bases, the J end lost 2 bases, and 11 bases lay between the germline ends. This CDR3 is built from 15 residues. CDR1 and CDR2 (germline): MGHRA, YSYEKL. Written as DNA, the CDR3 is TGCGCCAGCAGCCAAGAGATATTTAGAACCTACGAGCAGTACTTC. Translated: CASSQEIFRTYEQYF.

The chain uses TRBV20-1 and TRBJ2-5, with D perhaps TRBD2 (6 bases). Germline loops: CDR1 DFQATT, CDR2 SNEGSKA (reference sequence). This CDR3 contains 13 residues. V gave up 1 base and J gave up 3 bases, with 9 bases separating them. In DNA, the CDR3 is TGCAGTGCTAGAGGGTGGGGGGAAGAGACCCAGTACTTC. This sequence encodes CSARGWGEETQYF.

The V gene is TRBV6-5, the J gene TRBJ2-7; D is unresolved. The CDR3 has 14 amino acids. V was cut by 7 bases and J by 1 base, with 14 bases left in between. Germline loops: CDR1 MNHEY, CDR2 SVGAGI. The CDR3 nucleotides are TGTGCCAGCACTTCCGCTCTGGGATCCTACGAGCAGTACTTC. Translating it yields CASTSALGSYEQYF.

This clonotype was picked up many times. This chain connects TRBV6-4 to TRBJ2-7; D unclear. The CDR3 extends over 13 amino acids. The V gene's germline CDR1 is MRHNA and CDR2 SNTAGT. Trimming removed 8 bases at V and 2 bases at J, with 13 bases between. CDR3 sequence (DNA): TGTGCCAGCCCTGGGCGGACGCCCTACGAGCAGTACTTC. As protein: CASPGRTPYEQYF.